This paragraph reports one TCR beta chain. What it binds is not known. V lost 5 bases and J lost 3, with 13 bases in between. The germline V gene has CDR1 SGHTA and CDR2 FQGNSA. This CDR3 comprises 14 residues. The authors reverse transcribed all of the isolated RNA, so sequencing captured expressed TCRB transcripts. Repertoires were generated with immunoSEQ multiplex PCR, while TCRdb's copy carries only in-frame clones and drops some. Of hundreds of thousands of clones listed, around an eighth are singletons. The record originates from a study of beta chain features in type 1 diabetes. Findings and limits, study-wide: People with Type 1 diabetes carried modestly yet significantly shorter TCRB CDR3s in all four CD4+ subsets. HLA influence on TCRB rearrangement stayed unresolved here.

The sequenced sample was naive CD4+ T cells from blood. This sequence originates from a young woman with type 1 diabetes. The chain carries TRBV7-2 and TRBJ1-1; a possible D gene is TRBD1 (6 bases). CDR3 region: CASSPQGGDTEAFF. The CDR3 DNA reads TGTGCCAGCAGCCCACAGGGTGGCGACACTGAAGCTTTCTTT. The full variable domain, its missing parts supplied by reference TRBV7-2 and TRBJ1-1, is GAGVSQSPSNKVTEKGKDVELRCDPISGHTALYWYRQSLGQGLEFLIYFQGNSAPDKSGLPSDRFSAERTGGSVSTLTIQRTQQEDSAVYLCASSPQGGDTEAFFGQGTRLTVV.